These T cell receptor beta chains were read from a single sample in a study of T cell repertoires in cytomegalovirus infection. No antigen has been assigned to these receptors. TCRdb reprocessed the reads via MiXCR and lists one record per CDR3 protein. The sample lists about 150,000 distinct CDR3 sequences; around 32% were seen once. Sequencing was performed on CD8+ T cells from cultured PBMCs, taken from culture after CMV antigen stimulation. The origin of the receptors is a human donor in good health (CMV status not recorded). Some clones in this sample may be carry-over from other donors' samples. CDR3s leave out the opening cysteine and the closing phenylalanine or tryptophan. Part of the rows lack a size; the others show once, few, many or a class for expanded clones.

J gene: TRBJ2-3; clone size: NA; V gene: TRBV7-8; CDR3 protein: ASSLAIPSTDTQY
J gene: TRBJ1-4; clone size: many; V gene: TRBV7-2; CDR3 protein: ASSFQLNEKLF
J gene: TRBJ2-7; clone size: few; V gene: TRBV2; CDR3 protein: ASSSGGGGYEQY
J gene: TRBJ1-1; clone size: NA; V gene: TRBV2; CDR3 protein: SSIPPGQGNTEAF
J gene: TRBJ2-7; clone size: few; V gene: TRBV7-9; CDR3 protein: ASSLGTASSYEQY
J gene: TRBJ2-1; clone size: few; V gene: TRBV20-1; CDR3 protein: SARVAGYNNEQF
J gene: TRBJ1-5; clone size: NA; V gene: TRBV24-1; CDR3 protein: ATSTTDREWGQPQH
J gene: TRBJ2-6; clone size: few; V gene: TRBV6-5; CDR3 protein: ASSYSRGSGANVLT
J gene: TRBJ1-5; clone size: NA; V gene: TRBV6-5; CDR3 protein: ATGFWPQH
J gene: TRBJ1-1; clone size: NA; V gene: TRBV7-2; CDR3 protein: ASSKIDNFHNEAF
J gene: TRBJ2-7; clone size: NA; V gene: TRBV9; CDR3 protein: ASSKQVLDEQY
J gene: TRBJ2-5; clone size: few; V gene: TRBV11-2; CDR3 protein: ASRASGLTPGKTQY
J gene: TRBJ2-5; clone size: few; V gene: TRBV7-8; CDR3 protein: ASSLTSVQETQY
J gene: TRBJ2-7; clone size: few; V gene: TRBV11-1; CDR3 protein: ASSLLAGRTDEQY
J gene: TRBJ2-5; clone size: NA; V gene: TRBV2; CDR3 protein: ASNIYRDLEGETQY
J gene: TRBJ1-2; clone size: few; V gene: TRBV4-1; CDR3 protein: ASSLDSANYGYT
J gene: TRBJ1-2; clone size: many; V gene: TRBV28; CDR3 protein: ASRGTGLGYT
J gene: TRBJ2-3; clone size: many; V gene: TRBV4-1; CDR3 protein: ASRFTGTGVADTQY
J gene: TRBJ2-2; clone size: NA; V gene: TRBV28; CDR3 protein: ASSSGGANTGELF
J gene: TRBJ2-5; clone size: few; V gene: TRBV12-3/TRBV12-4; CDR3 protein: ASSRSVVPGY
J gene: TRBJ1-1; clone size: NA; V gene: TRBV7-3; CDR3 protein: ASSLSGDTLNTEAF
J gene: TRBJ2-2; clone size: NA; V gene: TRBV4-1; CDR3 protein: ASSQEGGGWETGELF
J gene: TRBJ1-6; clone size: many; V gene: TRBV7-8; CDR3 protein: ASSPNRGLGSPLH
J gene: TRBJ1-2; clone size: few; V gene: TRBV25-1; CDR3 protein: ASSEGADYGYT
J gene: TRBJ2-1; clone size: NA; V gene: TRBV28; CDR3 protein: ATQGENPDNEQF
J gene: TRBJ1-5; clone size: NA; V gene: TRBV27; CDR3 protein: ASSIQPSNQPQH
J gene: TRBJ1-1; clone size: NA; V gene: TRBV12-3/TRBV12-4; CDR3 protein: ASSPGGKAF
J gene: TRBJ2-1; clone size: NA; V gene: TRBV7-3; CDR3 protein: ASSFGTGADEQF
J gene: TRBJ2-2; clone size: many; V gene: TRBV7-8; CDR3 protein: ASSSAGYTGELF
J gene: TRBJ1-5; clone size: NA; V gene: TRBV6-8; CDR3 protein: ASSSVNSNQPQH
J gene: TRBJ2-5; clone size: NA; V gene: TRBV9; CDR3 protein: ASSGDYVETQY
J gene: TRBJ1-6; clone size: NA; V gene: TRBV7-9; CDR3 protein: ASSWATGNSPLH
J gene: TRBJ2-3; clone size: NA; V gene: TRBV7-9; CDR3 protein: ASSLGSTPQY